These T cell receptor beta chains were read from a single sample in a study of cytomegalovirus exposure and HLA in healthy donors. The method was immunoSEQ multiplex PCR; TCRdb's version includes in-frame clones alone and lacks a portion of them. The sample totals around 80,000 clones. Sequencing used PBMCs. These receptors all stem from a boy between 10 and 17 years old in good health and CMV-seronegative. Each CDR3 is given with its conserved first and last residue. The D gene is left open where the match is weak.

j_call v_call d_call cdr3_nt cdr3_aa
TRBJ2-2 TRBV4-3 TRBD2 TGCGCCAGCAGCCACGAAATGACTAGCGGGAGGGCTGTGAACACCGGGGAGCTGTTTTTT CASSHEMTSGRAVNTGELFF
TRBJ1-6 TRBV15 - TGTGCCACCAGCAGAGCGGGGTTGGATAATTCACCCCTCCACTTT CATSRAGLDNSPLHF
TRBJ2-1 TRBV4-1 TRBD1 TGCGCCAGCAGCCTCCCGGACAGGGGCAATGAGCAGTTCTTC CASSLPDRGNEQFF
TRBJ2-3 TRBV7-6 TRBD2 TGTGCCAGCAGCTTCAGCGGGATCACAGATACGCAGTATTTT CASSFSGITDTQYF
TRBJ1-2 TRBV5-1 - TGCGCCAGCAGCTTGGGGGCGGAGGACTCCTATGGCTACACCTTC CASSLGAEDSYGYTF
TRBJ1-6 TRBV4-2 - TGTGCCAGCAGCCCGGGAAAGGGGGATTCACCCCTCCACTTT CASSPGKGDSPLHF
TRBJ2-7 TRBV29-1 TRBD2 TGCAGCGTTGAATCCAGGGCTAGCGGGGGACGATTCTCCTACGAGCAGTACTTC CSVESRASGGRFSYEQYF
TRBJ1-2 TRBV2 TRBD1 TGTGCCAGCAGTCATACCCAGGGGGCGTCCCAAAAACCCTATGGCTACACCTTC CASSHTQGASQKPYGYTF
TRBJ2-1 TRBV29-1 TRBD2 TGCAGCGTCGGGGCAGTCCCGGGGGGAAATGAGCAGTTCTTC CSVGAVPGGNEQFF
TRBJ1-2 TRBV7-9 - TGTGCCAGCAGCCAGACAGAGAAAGATGGCTACACCTTC CASSQTEKDGYTF
TRBJ1-2 TRBV7-2 - TGTGCCAGCAGCCAGACTTCAAGGGGACTGAACTATGGCTACACCTTC CASSQTSRGLNYGYTF
TRBJ1-1 TRBV7-9 - TGTGCCAGCAGCTTGGTCTCGGACACTGAAGCTTTCTTT CASSLVSDTEAFF
TRBJ2-3 TRBV5-4 - TGTGCCAGCAGCTTGGACAGAGGCACAGATACGCAGTATTTT CASSLDRGTDTQYF
TRBJ2-7 TRBV5-1 TRBD1 TGCGCCAGCAGCTTGGCGGGACAGGGGTTCGGCGAGCAGTACTTC CASSLAGQGFGEQYF
TRBJ2-3 TRBV18 - TGTGCCAGCTCACCTACGACTAGCACAGATACGCAGTATTTT CASSPTTSTDTQYF